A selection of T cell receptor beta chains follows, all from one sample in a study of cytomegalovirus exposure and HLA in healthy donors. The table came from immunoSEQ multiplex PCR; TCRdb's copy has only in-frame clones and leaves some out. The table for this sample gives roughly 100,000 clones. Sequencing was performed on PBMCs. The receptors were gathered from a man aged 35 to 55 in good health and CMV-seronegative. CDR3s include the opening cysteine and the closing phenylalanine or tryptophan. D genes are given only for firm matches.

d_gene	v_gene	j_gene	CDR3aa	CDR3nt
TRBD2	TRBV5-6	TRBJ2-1	CASSLTSGGGSNEQFF	TGTGCCAGCAGCTTGACTAGCGGGGGGGGAAGCAATGAGCAGTTCTTC
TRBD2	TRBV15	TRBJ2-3	CATSSRGASGRVGWTDTQYF	TGTGCCACCAGCAGTCGGGGGGCTAGCGGGAGGGTTGGGTGGACAGATACGCAGTATTTT
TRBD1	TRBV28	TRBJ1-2	CASSAGQGISYTF	TGTGCCAGCAGCGCCGGACAGGGGATATCCTACACCTTC
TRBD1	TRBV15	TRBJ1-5	CATSPRSRTGNPLYSNQPQHF	TGTGCCACCAGCCCTCGAAGCAGGACAGGGAATCCCTTATATAGCAATCAGCCCCAGCATTTT
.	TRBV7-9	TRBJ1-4	CASSPTGRAEKLFF	TGTGCCAGCAGCCCGACAGGTCGCGCGGAAAAACTGTTTTTT
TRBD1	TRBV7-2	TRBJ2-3	CASSQDRITDTQYF	TGTGCCAGCAGCCAGGACAGGATCACAGATACGCAGTATTTT
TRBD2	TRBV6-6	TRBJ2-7	CASSVGLAGADEQYF	TGTGCCAGCAGTGTAGGACTAGCGGGGGCCGATGAGCAGTACTTC
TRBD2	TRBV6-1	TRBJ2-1	CASSGSSGGGYNEQFF	TGTGCCAGCAGTGGATCGAGCGGGGGGGGCTACAATGAGCAGTTCTTC
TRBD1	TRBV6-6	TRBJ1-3	CASRGQSRNTIYF	TGTGCCAGTCGGGGACAGAGCCGAAACACCATATATTTT
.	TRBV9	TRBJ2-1	CASSVEDSSYNEQFF	TGTGCCAGCAGCGTAGAGGACAGCTCCTACAATGAGCAGTTCTTC
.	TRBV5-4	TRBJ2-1	CASSSPLERGYNEQFF	TGTGCCAGCAGCTCCCCGCTGGAGCGAGGCTACAATGAGCAGTTCTTC
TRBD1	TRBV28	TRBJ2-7	CASSFSGTGVYEQYF	TGTGCCAGCAGTTTTTCTGGGACAGGGGTTTACGAGCAGTACTTC
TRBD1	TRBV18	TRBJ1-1	CASSPGTGGSTEAFF	TGTGCCAGCTCTCCGGGGACAGGGGGGAGCACTGAAGCTTTCTTT
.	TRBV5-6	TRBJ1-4	CASSLLGGWRATNEKLFF	TGTGCCAGCAGCTTGTTAGGTGGATGGAGGGCAACTAATGAAAAACTGTTTTTT
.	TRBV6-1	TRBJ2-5	CASGEKTGPRTQYF	TGTGCCAGCGGGGAAAAGACAGGTCCCAGGACCCAGTACTTC
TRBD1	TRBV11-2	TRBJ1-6	CASSRDVGTGNSPLHF	TGTGCCAGCAGCCGCGATGTCGGGACAGGAAATTCACCCCTCCACTTT
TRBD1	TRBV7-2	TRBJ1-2	CASSLDGTGGDGYTF	TGTGCCAGCAGCTTAGATGGGACAGGGGGGGATGGCTACACCTTC
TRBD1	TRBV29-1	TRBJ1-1	CSVRGQMNTEAFF	TGCAGCGTTCGGGGACAGATGAACACTGAAGCTTTCTTT
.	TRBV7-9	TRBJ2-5	CASSLEDKETQYF	TGTGCCAGCAGCTTAGAGGACAAAGAGACCCAGTACTTC
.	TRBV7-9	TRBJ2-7	CASSKTNYEQYF	TGTGCCAGCAGTAAAACAAACTACGAGCAGTACTTC
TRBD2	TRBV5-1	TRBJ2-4	CASSLILAGQTKNIQYF	TGCGCCAGCAGCTTAATACTAGCGGGGCAAACCAAAAACATTCAGTACTTC
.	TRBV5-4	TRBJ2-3	CASSYNPTDTQYF	TGTGCCAGCAGCTATAATCCCACAGATACGCAGTATTTT
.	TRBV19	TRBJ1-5	CASSQVPGNQPQHF	TGTGCCAGTAGTCAGGTCCCTGGCAATCAGCCCCAGCATTTT
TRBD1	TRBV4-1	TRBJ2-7	CASSPGQGFYEQYF	TGCGCCAGCAGCCCGGGACAGGGTTTTTACGAGCAGTACTTC
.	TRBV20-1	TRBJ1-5	CSARVGEPQHF	TGCAGTGCTAGAGTGGGAGAGCCCCAGCATTTT
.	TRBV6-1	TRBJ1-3	CASSADRIVNTIYF	TGTGCCAGCAGTGCCGACAGGATTGTAAACACCATATATTTT
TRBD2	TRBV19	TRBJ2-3	CASSPTSVDTQYF	TGTGCCAGTAGTCCGACTAGCGTGGATACGCAGTATTTT
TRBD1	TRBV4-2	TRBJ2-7	CASSQGKGQGAYEQYF	TGTGCCAGCAGCCAAGGGAAGGGGCAGGGGGCTTACGAGCAGTACTTC
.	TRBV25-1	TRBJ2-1	CASGDGGPQFF	TGTGCCAGCGGGGACGGGGGGCCCCAGTTCTTC
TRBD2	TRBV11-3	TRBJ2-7	CASSSGGSNYEQYF	TGTGCCAGCAGCTCGGGCGGGAGTAACTACGAGCAGTACTTC
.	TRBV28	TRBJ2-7	CASSSPIREGSYEQYF	TGTGCCAGCAGTTCCCCTATCAGGGAAGGGTCCTACGAGCAGTACTTC
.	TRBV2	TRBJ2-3	CASSEGGARDTQYF	TGTGCCAGCAGTGAGGGGGGGGCGAGAGATACGCAGTATTTT
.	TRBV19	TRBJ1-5	CASSREGNQPQHF	TGTGCCAGTAGCAGGGAGGGGAATCAGCCCCAGCATTTT
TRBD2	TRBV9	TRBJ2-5	CASSVGLYRGEETQYF	TGTGCCAGCAGCGTAGGTCTTTATCGGGGGGAAGAGACCCAGTACTTC
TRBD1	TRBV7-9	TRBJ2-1	CASSLAGQGSPPYNEQFF	TGTGCCAGCAGCTTAGCCGGACAGGGGTCTCCACCCTACAATGAGCAGTTCTTC
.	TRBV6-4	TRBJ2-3	CASSDLQGTQYF	TGTGCCAGCAGTGACCTGCAGGGGACGCAGTATTTT
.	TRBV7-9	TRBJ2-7	CASSPPLLGASLYEQYF	TGTGCCAGCAGCCCTCCCCTGCTTGGGGCATCTCTCTACGAGCAGTACTTC
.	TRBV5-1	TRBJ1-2	CASSLGQGIHGYTF	TGCGCCAGCAGCTTGGGCCAGGGGATCCATGGCTACACCTTC
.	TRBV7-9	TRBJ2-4	CASSPKVRVGNIQYF	TGTGCCAGCAGCCCCAAGGTCAGGGTAGGAAACATTCAGTACTTC
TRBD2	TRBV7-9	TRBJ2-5	CASSSKRGGPLETQYF	TGTGCCAGCAGCTCCAAGCGGGGGGGGCCTCTGGAGACCCAGTACTTC
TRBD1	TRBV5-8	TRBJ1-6	CASSRGTAYNSPLHF	TGTGCCAGCAGCCGTGGGACAGCCTATAATTCACCCCTCCACTTT
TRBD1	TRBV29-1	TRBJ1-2	CSVEADRRQTNYGYTF	TGCAGCGTTGAAGCGGACAGGCGACAAACGAACTATGGCTACACCTTC
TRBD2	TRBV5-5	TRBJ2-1	CASSLGYGTRRGSEQFF	TGTGCCAGCAGCTTGGGGTATGGGACTAGGCGCGGGAGTGAGCAGTTCTTC
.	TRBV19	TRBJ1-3	CASSIVGVNTIYF	TGTGCCAGTAGTATCGTCGGTGTAAACACCATATATTTT
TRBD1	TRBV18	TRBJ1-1	CASSSTGGKNTEAFF	TGTGCCAGCTCATCTACAGGGGGCAAGAACACTGAAGCTTTCTTT
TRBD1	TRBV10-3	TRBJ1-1	CAIAGQGEAFF	TGTGCCATCGCTGGACAGGGGGAAGCTTTCTTT
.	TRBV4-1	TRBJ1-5	CASSQDLGPQHF	TGCGCCAGCAGCCAAGATCTAGGGCCCCAGCATTTT
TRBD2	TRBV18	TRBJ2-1	CASSPTSGGVNEQFF	TGTGCCAGCTCACCAACTAGCGGGGGGGTAAATGAGCAGTTCTTC
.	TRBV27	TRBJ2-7	CASRQGGGSYEQYF	TGTGCCAGCAGGCAGGGGGGAGGAAGCTACGAGCAGTACTTC
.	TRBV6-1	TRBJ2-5	CASTPAGLLPTQYF	TGTGCCAGCACACCCGCGGGGCTCCTACCGACCCAGTACTTC
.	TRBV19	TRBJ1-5	CASRVAIYSNQPQHF	TGTGCCAGTAGAGTAGCGATTTATAGCAATCAGCCCCAGCATTTT
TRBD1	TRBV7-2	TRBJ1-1	CASSSQGAQVAFF	TGTGCCAGCAGCTCCCAGGGGGCTCAGGTAGCTTTCTTT
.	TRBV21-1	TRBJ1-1	CASSAGRPRVTEAFF	TGTGCCAGCAGCGCAGGGCGGCCCCGCGTCACTGAAGCTTTCTTT